Below are 2 T cell receptor beta chains sequenced from a single sample in a study of cytotoxic CD8 clonotypes in ibrutinib-treated CLL (dated by TCRdb to about 2021). The time point label of this sample denotes: approximately twelve months on ibrutinib. Library method: the immunoSEQ multiplex PCR assay. Entries here come from immuneACCESS through TCRdb and include only in-frame sequences with V and J called. Some clones fail to appear in such tables; in the studies checked, an unresolved V gene covers under half of the shortfall, and the cause of the remainder is unknown. Counted in this sample were tens of thousands of clones; about nine tenths of them appeared once. The ten most abundant clones make up approximately 3.1% of the sample. This sample comprised PBMCs, obtained after 12 months of ibrutinib treatment. The receptor set was obtained from a human donor with chronic lymphocytic leukemia.

The chain carries TRBV5-6 and TRBJ2-1; 9 nucleotides match TRBD2. V lost 3 bases, J lost 0 bases, and 7 bases stayed unmatched. CDR3 length: 17 residues. Germline V gene sequence: CDR1 SGHDT, CDR2 YYEEEE. The CDR3 reads CASSSWTSELSYNEQFF. CDR3 nucleotide sequence: TGTGCCAGCAGCTCATGGACTAGCGAACTCTCCTACAATGAGCAGTTCTTC. Supplemented by reference TRBV5-6 and TRBJ2-1, the full variable domain reads DAGVTQSPTHLIKTRGQQVTLRCSPKSGHDTVSWYQQALGQGPQFIFQYYEEEERQRGNFPDRFSGHQFPNYSSELNVNALLLGDSALYLCASSSWTSELSYNEQFFGPGTRLTVL.

This chain connects TRBV9 to TRBJ2-1, with D perhaps matching TRBD2 (6 bases). Germline lookup yields CDR1 SGDLS and CDR2 YYNGEE. Between the trimmed V and J ends, which lost 0 bases and 5 bases, there was a span of 12 bases. The length of the CDR3 is 15 residues. DNA for the CDR3: TGTGCCAGCAGCGTAGGTAGGACTAACCACAATGAGCAGTTCTTC. It yields the protein CASSVGRTNHNEQFF.